This TCR beta chain was identified in a study of CD4 T cells in relation to SARS-CoV-2 and coronaviruses. About the research overall: PBMCs were cultured with antigen for 10 days before TCR beta sequencing. A couple of subjects were Hispanic; patients were roughly 8 males and a handful of females.

The table came from immunoSEQ multiplex PCR; TCRdb's copy has only in-frame clones and leaves some out. The sample includes about 36,000 clones, over 60% of them seen just once. The V gene's germline CDR1 is MNHEY and CDR2 SVGAGI. V dropped 7 bases and J dropped 5 bases, with 8 bases sitting between them. This CDR3 has 12 amino acids. General observations from the study: The cross-reactivity analysis covered only spike protein, not other viral proteins.

Concerning this clone: Its specificity is unknown.

The sequenced sample consisted of memory CD4+ T cells from PBMCs, cultured in vitro. This clonotype originated in an adult with COVID-19. The chain combines TRBV6-5 with TRBJ2-2; the D gene is possibly TRBD1 (6 bases). DNA of the CDR3: TGTGCCAGCACCAGGGGTACCGGGGAGCTGTTTTTT. Translating gives CASTRGTGELFF.